This passage covers 31 T cell receptor beta chains from one sample sequenced in a study of blood T cells in healthy people across ages. The use of a sample-barcoded 5' primer and a J-beta primer mix characterized a second PCR of roughly 6 to 11 cycles. TCRdb analysed the 5' RACE reads with MiXCR anew, one entry per CDR3 protein. The table shows approximately 880,000 distinct CDR3 sequences, with around 48% occurring only once. Sequenced input: blood. Receptors were obtained from a man in his thirties or forties in good health.

V gene TRBV21-1 combines with J gene TRBJ2-7; no DNA check was done on the table's D call, TRBD2. TRBV21-1 is tagged as a pseudogene. This CDR3 comprises 15 residues. The CDR3 DNA follows: TGTGCCCGACCCTTGACCGGGACTAGCGGGGGAGGGCAGTACTTC. This gives the protein CARPLTGTSGGGQYF.

This clonotype was detected once. The J gene is TRBJ2-7, the V gene TRBV7-6, with TRBD2 matching 9 bases. Trimming removed 6 bases from V and 2 bases from J; junction bases left unmatched: 17. Germline lookup yields CDR1 SGHVS and CDR2 FNYEAQ. The CDR3 spans 18 residues. The DNA for the CDR3 is TGTGCCAGCAGTCAAATAGGGGCAGCGGGGGGAGATACCTACGAGCAGTACTTC. This translates into CASSQIGAAGGDTYEQYF.

This clonotype was seen a few times. The rearrangement links TRBV20-1 to TRBJ2-5; 8 bases are shared with TRBD1. The V gene end was trimmed by 3 bases and the J gene end by 4 bases; junction bases not matched to a gene: 7. Germline loops: CDR1 DFQATT, CDR2 SNEGSKA (reference sequence). This CDR3 has 14 residues. CDR3 DNA: TGCAGTGCTAGCGCCAGGGGGCTTCGAGAGACCCAGTACTTC. It specifies CSASARGLRETQYF.

The DNA for the CDR3 is TGTGCCACCAGCATATCCGGCCCGATTAATGGGTACTCCTACGAGCAGTACTTC. It encodes CATSISGPINGYSYEQYF. The genes are TRBV15 and TRBJ2-7; D remains unclear. Germline V CDR1 and CDR2: LNHNV, YYDKDF (reference sequence). CDR3 length: 18 residues. Trimming stripped 4 bases from V and 0 bases from J, with 22 bases between.

For the CDR3, the DNA is TGTGCTAGTGGTTTGGTTTCGGGACAGGGGATCTATGGCTACACCTTC. Translated: CASGLVSGQGIYGYTF. The chain combines TRBV12-5 with TRBJ1-2, with 10 bases matching TRBD1. V was clipped by 0 bases and J by 4 bases; unmatched bases: 5. Per germline, CDR1 LGHNT and CDR2 FRNRAP. This CDR3 contains 16 residues.

The chain carries TRBV27 and TRBJ2-1, with TRBD2 identical over 9 bases. V lost 6 bases and J lost 6; bases outside the gene matches: 6. The CDR3 covers 14 residues. CDR1 is MNHEY and CDR2 is SMNVEV in the germline V gene (reference sequence). The CDR3 protein is CASRGLASSNEQFF. The CDR3 region has the DNA TGTGCCAGCAGAGGACTAGCGAGCTCCAATGAGCAGTTCTTC.

J is TRBJ2-7 and V is TRBV7-2, with D possibly being TRBD2 (5 bases). The closer fit of TRBJ2-5 to the DNA end suggests the J call may be wrong. The CDR3 is 14 residues long. Germline V gene lookup returns CDR1 SGHTA and CDR2 FQGNSA. CDR3 bases: TGTGCCAGCAGCTTCCCTACGGGGATGGAGACCCAGTACTTC. Protein: CASSFPTGMETQYF.

This chain connects TRBV6-2 or TRBV6-3 to TRBJ2-2, with unresolved D. The germline gives CDR1 MNHEY, CDR2 SVGEGT. The CDR3 loop spans 11 amino acids. The V end lost 8 bases, the J end lost 0 bases, and 1 base lay between the germline ends. CDR3 nucleotide sequence: TGTGCCAGCGCGAACACCGGGGAGCTGTTTTTT. This gives the protein CASANTGELFF.

This clonotype was seen a single time. V usage is TRBV21-1 and J usage is TRBJ2-1; TRBD1 is the table's D call and was not checked against the DNA. TRBV21-1 corresponds to a pseudogene. The CDR3 is 17 residues long. The CDR3: CASSKGLAGGAYNEQFF. CDR3 in DNA: TGTGCCAGCAGCAAAGGCTTGGCTGGGGGGGCCTACAATGAGCAGTTCTTC.

This chain connects TRBV29-1 to TRBJ1-1; D not certain. Germline V gene lookup returns CDR1 SQVTM and CDR2 ANQGSEA. Trimming shortened V by 4 bases and J by 1 base, and 4 bases separated the two germline ends. CDR3 size: 11 residues. CDR3 bases: TGCAGCGTTGGGCAGAACACTGAAGCTTTCTTT. Encoded protein: CSVGQNTEAFF.

This clonotype was found once. The gene calls are TRBV6-1 and TRBJ2-7, with no clear D. The CDR3 has 15 amino acids. Germline V gives CDR1 MNHNS, CDR2 SASEGT. V was shortened by 3 bases and J by 7 bases, with 19 bases between the two germline ends. CDR3 nucleotides: TGTGCCAGCAGTGACCGGCAGAACCTACGACGGGAGCAGTACTTC. Translation: CASSDRQNLRREQYF.

This clonotype showed up just a few times. V usage is TRBV4-1 and J usage is TRBJ2-3; 9 nucleotides line up with TRBD1. This CDR3 comprises 14 residues. The J segment lost 4 bases and the V segment lost 5 bases, leaving 4 bases of the junction unmatched. Germline assignment: CDR1 MGHRA and CDR2 YSYEKL. The CDR3: CASSDRGSADTQYF. CDR3 nucleotide sequence: TGCGCCAGCAGCGACAGGGGGAGCGCAGATACGCAGTATTTT.

This clonotype occurred once. J is TRBJ2-1 and V is TRBV4-1; D may be TRBD2 (5 bases). The CDR3 spans 15 residues. Between the trimmed V and J ends, which lost 1 base and 3 bases, there was a span of 10 bases. Germline assignment: CDR1 MGHRA and CDR2 YSYEKL. The CDR3 bases are TGCGCCAGCAGCCAAGCACGAGCGGTCTACAATGAGCAGTTCTTC. The encoded protein is CASSQARAVYNEQFF.

V and J are TRBV7-2 and TRBJ2-7; 8 bases agree with TRBD2. The last part of the DNA fits TRBJ2-5 better; the J call may be wrong. There are 17 residues in the CDR3. Germline CDR1 and CDR2: SGHTA and FQGNSA. The DNA for the CDR3 is TGTGCCAGCAGCTTAAATACGCCGACTAGCGAGGGAGAGACCCAGTACTTC. Protein: CASSLNTPTSEGETQYF.

This clonotype has more than one count but fewer than ten. V is TRBV4-2 and J is TRBJ1-1; no clear D. Trimming cost V 4 bases and J 4 bases, with 16 bases left between them. CDR1 is LGHNA, CDR2 YNFKEQ, per germline. This CDR3 contains 15 residues. The CDR3 sequence: CASSLLVMGITEAFF. The CDR3 DNA reads TGTGCCAGCAGCCTCTTGGTAATGGGTATCACTGAAGCTTTCTTT.

CDR3 in DNA: TGTGCCAGCAGCTCCCAACAGGGGGAGTTCTTC. Translation gives CASSSQQGEFF. The gene calls are TRBV6-5 and TRBJ2-1; 8 bases line up with TRBD1. Per germline, CDR1 MNHEY and CDR2 SVGAGI. The J segment lost 14 bases and the V segment lost 6 bases, leaving 6 bases of the junction unmatched. This CDR3 has 11 residues.

There are many counts of this clonotype. This chain links TRBV9 with TRBJ1-6; 9 bases map to TRBD1. The CDR3 loop spans 18 amino acids. CDR1 is SGDLS, CDR2 YYNGEE, per germline. V trimming: 4 bases; J trimming: 10 bases; junction bases outside the gene matches: 18. CDR3 residues: CASSPSGQGFPTRSPLHF. For the CDR3, the DNA is TGTGCCAGCAGCCCATCGGGACAGGGCTTCCCGACGAGGTCACCCCTCCACTTT.

The chain combines TRBV6-1 with TRBJ1-2; possibly TRBD1 for D (6 bases). The germline CDR1 and CDR2 sequences are MNHNS and SASEGT. V was cut by 1 base and J by 7 bases, with 10 bases left in between. The CDR3 covers 13 residues. The CDR3 coding sequence is TGTGCCAGCAGTGAAGATCCCAGGGGTGGCTACACCTTC. Translation gives CASSEDPRGGYTF.

The genes are TRBV6-1 and TRBJ2-2; 7 bases align to TRBD1. V was pared by 3 bases and J by 6 bases, with 1 base of the junction left unmatched. Per germline, CDR1 MNHNS and CDR2 SASEGT. The CDR3 loop spans 13 amino acids. The CDR3 DNA is TGTGCCAGCAGTGAGACAGGGTCCGGGGAGCTGTTTTTT. Translated: CASSETGSGELFF.

V and J are TRBV3-1 and TRBJ2-7; 11 nucleotides match TRBD1. The J call may be in error: the DNA end matches TRBJ2-5 better. Looked up from germline, CDR1 is LGHDT and CDR2 is YNNKEL (reference sequence). The CDR3 consists of 16 residues. The CDR3 DNA is TGTGCCAGCAGCCAGAGGACAGGGGGCGAATTTGAGACCCAGTACTTC. Its translation is CASSQRTGGEFETQYF.

A few counts support this clonotype. J is TRBJ1-2 and V is TRBV7-9; D possibly corresponds to TRBD1 (5 bases). V gave up 5 bases and J gave up 7 bases, with 14 bases separating them. The CDR3 totals 13 residues. In germline, CDR1 is SEHNR, CDR2 FQNEAQ (reference sequence). Here the CDR3 reads CASSPGTVPGYTF. In DNA, the CDR3 is TGTGCCAGCAGCCCAGGGACGGTTCCTGGCTACACCTTC.

This clonotype appeared a few times. The chain recombines TRBV28 with TRBJ2-5; a weak D match, TRBD2 (6 bases). V was clipped by 8 bases and J by 5 bases, with 12 bases between them. In germline, CDR1 is MDHEN, CDR2 SYDVKM. There are 12 residues in the CDR3. In DNA, the CDR3 is TGTGCCAGCTGGGGACTTTCGGAGACCCAGTACTTC. It specifies CASWGLSETQYF.

The CDR3 DNA reads as TGTGCCATCAGTGATGACAGGGACACCGGGGAGCTGTTTTTT. It codes for CAISDDRDTGELFF. This chain links TRBV10-3 with TRBJ2-2; 7 bases match TRBD1. In germline, CDR1 is ENHRY, CDR2 SYGVKD. The CDR3 extends over 14 amino acids. The ends lost 3 bases at V and 3 bases at J; junction bases unmatched: 1.

This clonotype was detected a few times. The V and J genes are TRBV13 and TRBJ2-1; D unresolved. This CDR3 has 16 residues. CDR1 is PRHDT and CDR2 is FYEKMQ in the germline V gene (reference sequence). V dropped 4 bases and J dropped 0 bases, with 13 bases sitting between them. CDR3 nucleotide sequence: TGTGCCAGCAGCTCCTTTGGGCAGAGCTCCTACAATGAGCAGTTCTTC. Protein sequence: CASSSFGQSSYNEQFF.

V is TRBV5-4 and J is TRBJ2-5; a possible D gene is TRBD2 (5 bases). The J call may be in error: the DNA end matches TRBJ2-7 better. Germline CDR1 SGHNT, CDR2 YYREEE (reference sequence). CDR3 length: 15 amino acids. This CDR3 is CASSPPASRRGEQYF. The CDR3 nucleotides are TGTGCCAGCAGCCCCCCAGCTAGCCGCCGCGGCGAGCAGTACTTC.

This clonotype showed up just once. The rearrangement uses TRBV7-2 and TRBJ2-2, with a weak D call TRBD1 (5 bases). Germline CDR1 reads SGHTA; CDR2 reads FQGNSA. V lost 7 bases to trimming and J lost 5 bases, with 14 bases between them. The CDR3 totals 14 residues. The CDR3 DNA sequence: TGTGCCAGCAAAGGGGAAGAGTGGACCGGGGAGCTGTTTTTT. Translating it yields CASKGEEWTGELFF.

The chain is built from TRBV4-2 and TRBJ2-3; 7 nucleotides match TRBD2. The CDR3 runs to 17 residues. Trimming took 1 base from V and 3 from J; bases not matched to a gene: 10. Germline V gives CDR1 LGHNA, CDR2 YNFKEQ. The CDR3 loop reads CASSQGNSGLITDTQYF. As DNA, the CDR3 is TGTGCCAGCAGCCAAGGTAACTCGGGACTAATAACAGATACGCAGTATTTT.

The chain combines TRBV29-1 with TRBJ2-5; 11 bases are a match to TRBD2. Per the germline V gene, CDR1 is SQVTM and CDR2 is ANQGSEA. The CDR3 runs to 14 residues. With 4 bases clipped from V and 4 bases from J, the junction kept 5 bases outside the gene matches. The CDR3 sequence is CSVVSGRAGETQYF. CDR3 coding DNA: TGCAGCGTTGTTAGCGGGAGGGCTGGAGAGACCCAGTACTTC.

The V call is TRBV12-3 or TRBV12-4, the J call TRBJ2-1; 8 bases match TRBD1. The trim removed 6 bases at V and 7 bases at J, leaving 5 bases unmatched. CDR3 length: 13 residues. CDR3 sequence: CASRPGQANEQFF. The DNA for the CDR3 is TGTGCCAGCAGGCCGGGACAGGCTAATGAGCAGTTCTTC.

V is TRBV2 and J is TRBJ1-1; D unresolved. The germline V and J ends were trimmed by 5 bases and 8 bases, with 9 bases remaining between them. This CDR3 is 11 amino acids long. Germline CDR1 SNHLY, CDR2 FYNNEI. CDR3 bases: TGTGCCAGCAGTCGCCGTCCGGAAGCTTTCTTT. Its protein product is CASSRRPEAFF. Full variable domain (missing parts from reference TRBV2 and TRBJ1-1): EPEVTQTPSHQVTQMGQEVILRCVPISNHLYFYWYRQILGQKVEFLVSFYNNEISEKSEIFDDQFSVERPDGSNFTLKIRSTKLEDSAMYFCASSRRPEAFFGQGTRLTVV.

This clonotype was counted between two and nine times. The genes are TRBV4-3 and TRBJ2-7; no firm D call. V dropped 3 bases and J dropped 7 bases, with 25 bases sitting between them. The CDR3 sequence is 17 residues long. Germline V lookup: CDR1 LGHNA, CDR2 YSLEER. CDR3 amino acids: CASSHTASPGGVWEQYF. The DNA for the CDR3 is TGCGCCAGCAGCCATACCGCGTCCCCCGGCGGAGTGTGGGAGCAGTACTTC.